This T cell receptor beta chain comes out of a study of cytomegalovirus exposure and HLA in healthy donors listed by TCRdb under 2017. General notes on the study: According to an earlier analysis of around 600 of the donors, about 179 million T cells yielded 117 million unique TCR beta sequences and about 280 Gb of sequence data. In a later analysis, previously published TCR beta repertoires from 550 to 700 donors were re-analyzed and high-resolution HLA genotyping was added so that TCR occurrence patterns could be studied. An earlier analysis of 450 to 750 of the donors used high-throughput TCR beta sequencing to judge whether each TCR beta V gene segment behaved as functional or pseudogenic. The aim of the study was to test whether cataloging public T cell receptors could identify signatures of past pathogen exposure. Using immunosequencing, the study profiled T cell repertoires from roughly 650 subjects and related those repertoires to cytomegalovirus serostatus. All discovery cohort repertoires had been generated on a single sequencing platform. To predict cytomegalovirus infection status, the study combined high-throughput TCR immunosequencing, statistical association of individual TCRs with disease status, and machine learning. Genome-wide SNP genotypes for about 65% of the roughly 670 donors were used in a later genetic analysis, which treated that subset as a discovery cohort. Along with the roughly 700-subject first cohort, a separate validation cohort of over a hundred different subjects was used. Among around 400 genotyped donors of the cohort, an average of approximately 240,000 unique TCR beta nucleotide sequences was sequenced per donor, of which about 18% were non-productive. HLA typing covered class I and class II loci at four-digit resolution. The number of typed donors differed by locus: roughly 620-630 for A, B, C, DRB1 and DQB1; approximately 520 for DQA1; 606 for DPA1; and 400 to 480 for DPB1. The later analysis used no new phenotypic data to find candidate immune exposures, relying instead on TCR beta sequences and their occurrence across donors. Alongside the repertoire data, information on donor age, sex, ethnicity and CMV serostatus was compiled. Among the approximately 400 genotyped donors, around 81% belonged to the genetic ancestry cluster associated with self-reported Caucasian donors. Several DR-DQ haplotypes were handled as single units for association and clustering because linkage in the cohort was strong. An early release that covered more than 550 HLA-typed donors contained approximately 320 gigabases of sequencing data and tens of millions of unique TCR sequences. What the research found in general, with its limitations: The presence/absence analyses assumed that sequencing depth was roughly uniform across donors, and that assumption may not be true. According to the authors, the approach could potentially be generalized to other disease states and immunological phenotypes. Because HLA typing was missing for some donors at each locus, association tests included only the typed subset. The sequencing pipeline was judged likely to have produced a cluster of highly shared sequence variants as a technical artifact. In a later analysis, HLA-associated TCR beta chains showed more clonal expansion and lower generation probabilities than non-associated chains that were equally common. When HLA alleles, especially DR and DQ, strongly co-occurred, attributing TCR associations to individual alleles was difficult. While some public TCRs were present in many individuals, most TCR sequences turned up only very rarely across donors. According to a later analysis, TCR association rates differed among HLA loci, with DRB1 alleles showing the most associated TCRs and HLA-C alleles showing the fewest. Because counts were too low, fewer than 20 rarely observed V segments, including chromosome 9 orphons, were excluded from the earlier analysis of 587 of the donors. In an earlier analysis of approximately 590 of the donors, most TCR beta V segments appeared in productive rearrangements about 87% or about 30% of the time, broadly matching IMGT annotations. According to a later genetic analysis, donors in an Asian-associated ancestry cluster had fewer N-insertions in productive TCRs than the roughly 660-donor mean. CMV serostatus was the only immune exposure information available for the cohort. A later analysis found that most CMV-associated TCR beta chains appeared HLA-restricted, with HLA associations seemingly driven largely by CMV exposure. The study listed approximately 150 TCR beta chains as associated with cytomegalovirus. The classifier was reported to diagnose cytomegalovirus status with high specificity and sensitivity in both the original cohort and the validation cohort. A later analysis associated 16,951 TCR beta sequences with specific HLA alleles at a false discovery rate of 0.05. In a later analysis, several top co-occurrence clusters were reported to appear linked to parvovirus B19, influenza, CMV and Epstein-Barr virus. In this cohort, only TCR beta chains were sequenced, and detectable features were limited by the absence of alpha or paired-chain data. A further reported finding was that TCR beta sequences accurately predicted the HLA-A and HLA-B alleles for most subjects in the first cohort. Correlated functional status among segregating V segments might reflect linkage disequilibrium, but an unknown experimental factor could not be ruled out. In vitro tests confirmed that a few of the cytomegalovirus-associated TCR beta chains recognize cytomegalovirus antigens. A later genetic analysis associated a missense DCLRE1C variant with V-gene and J-gene trimming of TCR beta chains, and an independent cohort replicated the association.

For this clone: Which antigen it targets is not known. No base qualities exist here, and no much larger clone lies one base off it.

The cohort comprised 550 to 700 healthy bone marrow donors. At the time of sampling, every cohort member was nominally healthy, though immune exposures that went unrecorded were likely present. The donor was CMV seronegative and belonged to the group of 350 or so seronegative cohort members. A peripheral blood sample was provided by each donor, and peripheral blood mononuclear cells were used for TCR beta sequencing. Genomic DNA was extracted from the blood cell samples with the Qiagen DNeasy Blood Extraction Kit. Library prep was done by the immunoSEQ multiplex PCR assay. For the multiplex PCR, a mixture combining 60 forward primers for TCR Vbeta segments and 13 reverse primers for TCR Jbeta segments was used. The CDR3 region of rearranged TCR beta genes was amplified from genomic DNA with a multiplex PCR assay. The amplified TCR beta libraries were sequenced on the Illumina HiSeq System as 87-base-pair reads. The paper's data handling went like this. A later analysis counted approximately 76 million unique TCR beta chains across the 650 to 800 repertoires, and some 12 million of these chains were shared by at least two donors. A nearest-neighbor algorithm error-corrected the raw reads and collapsed the reads into unique sequences, merging closely related sequences to remove PCR and sequencing errors. CDR3 sequences were aligned to IMGT reference sequences to assign V, D and J gene segments. For a sequence to be retained, at least a six-nucleotide match to both a V gene segment and a J gene segment was required. Rearrangements were classified as productive when the CDR3 lacked stop codons and remained in frame with V and J, and all other rearrangements were classified as non-productive. Following IMGT convention, CDR3 was defined as the stretch from the second conserved V-encoded cysteine to the conserved J-encoded phenylalanine. Sequences without an unambiguous match to a single V gene segment were excluded from the earlier analysis of 450 to 650 of the donors. In an earlier analysis of a few hundred of the donors, a V segment was called functional when productive rearrangements were above 56.7%, and segregating when the standard deviation between donors exceeded 5%. A statistical classification framework was built to diagnose cytomegalovirus status from the catalog of TCR beta chain sequences. In a later analysis, TCR nucleotide sequences were compared against IMGT/GENE-DB human TR gene sequences so that V and J genes could be assigned. A later analysis assigned CDR3 sequences and most-parsimonious VDJ recombination scenarios with the TCRdist pipeline. A later analysis defined each TCR beta chain by its CDR3 amino acid sequence plus V-gene family, and excluded reads lacking a unique V-gene family. To address suspected cross-contamination and a sequencing artifact, a later analysis removed 592 highly shared, low-generation-probability nucleotide sequences. A later analysis calculated a clonal expansion index for each public chain from normalized within-repertoire ranks of inferred template counts. In a later analysis, generation probabilities were computed with a VDJ recombination model fitted to out-of-frame rearrangements, and the resulting probabilities were checked against IGoR. In a later analysis, hypergeometric tests were used to score TCR-TCR, TCR-HLA and TCR-CMV co-occurrence, with a repertoire-size bias correction applied to TCR pairs. False discovery rates were estimated in a later analysis by permuting HLA or CMV assignments 20 times. A later analysis grouped co-occurring TCRs with DBSCAN, adding TCRdist sequence similarity when clustering within HLA-allele-positive subsets. Repertoires with fewer than 30,000 or more than 120,000 public chains, plus five repertoires with anomalous nucleotide sharing, were excluded from co-occurrence clustering. The table was pulled from immuneACCESS by TCRdb, which kept in-frame rearrangements only. Such tables lose some clones; where checked, under half of the loss comes from unresolved V genes, and the rest has no known cause. V, J and clone size are those of that table, while D and trimming were read from the DNA. In all, the sample holds some 89,000 clones, and about four fifths of those were seen once. In total, the top ten clones hold under 2% of the sample.

The sample comprised PBMCs. The TCR was taken from a woman aged 30 to 39 in good health and CMV-seronegative.

CDR3 loop: CASSSPLGQLTDTQYF. The DNA is as follows: TGCGCCAGCAGCTCTCCGTTGGGACAGCTCACAGATACGCAGTATTTT. The rearrangement combines TRBV5-1 with TRBJ2-3; 7 nucleotides in the junction match TRBD1. From V the trimming removes 3 bases and from J it removes 2 bases, while the gene matches leave 9 bases of the junction unaccounted for. Per the germline V gene, SGHRS is the CDR1 and YFSETQ is the CDR2. The CDR3 holds 16 amino acids from the cysteine to the phenylalanine. The read is trimmed to its CDR3 DNA, 48 bases read in frame from base 1.